The following is a T cell receptor beta chain sequence with its context. Its matching antigen is unknown. Germline loops: CDR1 DFQATT, CDR2 SNEGSKA (reference sequence). CDR3 length: 12 amino acids. These data come from a study of CXCR3-negative and CXCR3-positive naive CD8 T cells. Findings of the study overall: Comparably high diversity was seen in both naive subsets, and much lower diversity in memory CD8+ cells.

The authors made the TRB cDNA libraries by 5' RACE using UMI labels. TCRdb reanalyzed the 5' RACE reads, giving one entry per CDR3 protein sequence and no DNA. This table holds about 40,000 distinct CDR3 sequences. The chain has TRBV20-1 and TRBJ2-7. What was sequenced was memory CD8+ T cells from blood. This clonotype originated in a human donor in good health. Some clones in this sample may be carry-over from other donors' samples. CDR3 in amino acids: CSVWGPTYEQYF.